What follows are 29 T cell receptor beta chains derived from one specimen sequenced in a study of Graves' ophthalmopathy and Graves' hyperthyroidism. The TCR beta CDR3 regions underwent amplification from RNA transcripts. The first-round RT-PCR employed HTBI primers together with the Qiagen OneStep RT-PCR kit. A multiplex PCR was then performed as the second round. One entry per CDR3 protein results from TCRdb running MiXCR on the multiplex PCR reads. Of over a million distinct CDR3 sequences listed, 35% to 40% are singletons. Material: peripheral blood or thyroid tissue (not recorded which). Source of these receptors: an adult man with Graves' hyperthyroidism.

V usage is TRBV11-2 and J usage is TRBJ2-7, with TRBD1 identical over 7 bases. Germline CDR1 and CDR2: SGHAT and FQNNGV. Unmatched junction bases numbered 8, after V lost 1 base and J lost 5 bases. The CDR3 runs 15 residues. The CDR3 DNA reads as TGTGCCAGCAGCTTAGTAAAGAGGGGGCGACACGAGCAGTACTTC. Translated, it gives CASSLVKRGRHEQYF. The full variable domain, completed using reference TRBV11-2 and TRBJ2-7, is EAGVAQSPRYKIIEKRQSVAFWCNPISGHATLYWYQQILGQGPKLLIQFQNNGVVDDSQLPKDRFSAERLKGVDSTLKIQPAKLEDSAVYLCASSLVKRGRHEQYFGPGTRLTVT.

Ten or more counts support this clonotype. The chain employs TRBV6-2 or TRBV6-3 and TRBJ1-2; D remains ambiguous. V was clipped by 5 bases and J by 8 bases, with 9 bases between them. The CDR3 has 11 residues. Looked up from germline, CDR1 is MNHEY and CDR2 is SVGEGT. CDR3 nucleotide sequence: TGTGCCAGCAGTACAGAGTTCGGCTACACCTTC. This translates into CASSTEFGYTF.

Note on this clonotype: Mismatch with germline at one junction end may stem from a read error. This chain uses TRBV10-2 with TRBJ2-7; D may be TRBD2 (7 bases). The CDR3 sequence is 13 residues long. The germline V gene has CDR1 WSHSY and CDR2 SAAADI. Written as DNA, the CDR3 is TGTGCCAGTTGGGGGAGGGGGACCTACGAGCAGTACTTC. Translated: CASWGRGTYEQYF.

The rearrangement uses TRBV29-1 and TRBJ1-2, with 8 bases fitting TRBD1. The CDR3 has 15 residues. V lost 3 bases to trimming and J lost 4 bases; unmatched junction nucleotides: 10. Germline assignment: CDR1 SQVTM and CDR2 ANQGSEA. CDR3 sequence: CSVDTGTGIIYGYTF. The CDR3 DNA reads TGCAGCGTTGACACCGGGACAGGAATCATCTATGGCTACACCTTC.

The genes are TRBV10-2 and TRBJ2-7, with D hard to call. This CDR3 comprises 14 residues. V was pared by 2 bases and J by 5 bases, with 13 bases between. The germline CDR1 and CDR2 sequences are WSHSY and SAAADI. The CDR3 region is CASSEDKGMDEQYF. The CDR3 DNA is TGCGCCAGCAGTGAGGACAAGGGAATGGACGAGCAGTACTTC.

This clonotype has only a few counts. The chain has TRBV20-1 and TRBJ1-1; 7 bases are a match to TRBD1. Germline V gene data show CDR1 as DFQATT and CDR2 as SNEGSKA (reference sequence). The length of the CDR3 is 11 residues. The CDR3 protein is CGGQKNTEAFF. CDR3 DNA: TGCGGGGGACAGAAGAACACTGAAGCTTTCTTT.

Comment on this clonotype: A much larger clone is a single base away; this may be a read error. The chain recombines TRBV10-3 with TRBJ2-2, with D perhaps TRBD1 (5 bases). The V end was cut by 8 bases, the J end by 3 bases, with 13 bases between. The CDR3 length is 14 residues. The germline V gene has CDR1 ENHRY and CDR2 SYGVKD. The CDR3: CAIATETHTGELFF. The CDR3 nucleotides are TGTGCCATCGCGACAGAGACGCACACCGGGGAGCTGTTTTTT.

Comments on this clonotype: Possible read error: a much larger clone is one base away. The CDR3 protein is CASSLGTLDGYTF. The CDR3 DNA reads as TGCGCCAGCAGCTTGGGGACTCTAGATGGCTACACCTTC. The chain joins TRBV10-2 to TRBJ1-2; TRBD1 is a possible D gene (5 bases). This CDR3 is 13 amino acids long. Trimming shortened V by 6 bases and J by 6 bases, and 14 bases separated the two germline ends. CDR1 and CDR2 from the germline V gene are WSHSY and SAAADI.

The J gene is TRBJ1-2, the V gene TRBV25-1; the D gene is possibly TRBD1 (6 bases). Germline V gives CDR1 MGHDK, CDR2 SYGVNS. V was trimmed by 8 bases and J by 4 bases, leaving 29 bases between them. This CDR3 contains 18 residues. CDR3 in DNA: TGTGCCAGCCATGGGTATCTCAGGAGCGGGACAAAGGGCTATGGCTACACCTTC. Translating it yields CASHGYLRSGTKGYGYTF.

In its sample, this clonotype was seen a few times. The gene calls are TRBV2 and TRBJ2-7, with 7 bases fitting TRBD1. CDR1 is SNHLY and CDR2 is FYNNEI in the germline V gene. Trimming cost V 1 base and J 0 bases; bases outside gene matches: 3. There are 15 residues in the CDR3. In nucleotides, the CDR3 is TGTGCCAGCAGTGAAGTGGGGACAGACTCCTACGAGCAGTACTTC. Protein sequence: CASSEVGTDSYEQYF.

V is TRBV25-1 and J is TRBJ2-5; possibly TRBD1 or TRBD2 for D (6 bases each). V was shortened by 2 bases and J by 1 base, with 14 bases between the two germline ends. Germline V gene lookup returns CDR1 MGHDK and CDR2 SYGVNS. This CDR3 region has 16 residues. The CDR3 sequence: CASSEDSGQSQETQYF. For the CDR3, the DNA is TGTGCCAGCAGTGAAGATAGCGGACAGAGCCAAGAGACCCAGTACTTC.

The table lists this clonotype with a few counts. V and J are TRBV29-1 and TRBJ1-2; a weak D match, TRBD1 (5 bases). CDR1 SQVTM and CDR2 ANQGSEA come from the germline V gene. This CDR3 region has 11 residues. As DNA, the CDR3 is TGCAGAGCGGGGGGGTTCTATGGCTACACCTTC. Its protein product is CRAGGFYGYTF.

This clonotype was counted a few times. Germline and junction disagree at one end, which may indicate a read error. The CDR3 sequence: CASSYSRPSGSHTGELFF. CDR3 sequence (DNA): TGTGCCAGCAGTTACTCGCGCCCTAGCGGGAGTCACACCGGGGAGCTGTTTTTT. The gene calls are TRBV6-4 and TRBJ2-2; 10 bases line up with TRBD2. Germline V lookup: CDR1 MRHNA, CDR2 SNTAGT. This CDR3 is built from 18 residues.

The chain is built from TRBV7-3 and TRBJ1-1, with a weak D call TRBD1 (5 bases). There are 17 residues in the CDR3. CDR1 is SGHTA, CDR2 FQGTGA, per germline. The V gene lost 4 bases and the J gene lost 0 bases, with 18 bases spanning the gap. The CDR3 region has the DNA TGTGCCAGCAGCTCATTTCGGGGGGGGGGAATGAACACTGAAGCTTTCTTT. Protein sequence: CASSSFRGGGMNTEAFF.

The CDR3 loop reads CARGEGNTEAFF. In nucleotides, the CDR3 is TGTGCCAGAGGGGAGGGGAACACTGAAGCTTTCTTT. This chain uses TRBV2 with TRBJ1-1, with D possibly matching TRBD1 (5 bases). Looked up from germline, CDR1 is SNHLY and CDR2 is FYNNEI. The V end was cut by 9 bases, the J end by 1 base, with 9 bases between. This CDR3 comprises 12 residues. The whole variable domain, remainder taken from reference TRBV2 and TRBJ1-1, is EPEVTQTPSHQVTQMGQEVILRCVPISNHLYFYWYRQILGQKVEFLVSFYNNEISEKSEIFDDQFSVERPDGSNFTLKIRSTKLEDSAMYFCARGEGNTEAFFGQGTRLTVV.

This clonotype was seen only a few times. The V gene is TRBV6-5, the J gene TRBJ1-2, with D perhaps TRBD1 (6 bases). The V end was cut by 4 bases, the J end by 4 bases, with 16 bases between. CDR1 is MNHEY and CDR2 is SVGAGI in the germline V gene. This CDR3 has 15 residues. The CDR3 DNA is TGTGCCAGCAGTTTTTCGGGGGGCAGGGGCTATGGCTACACCTTC. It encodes CASSFSGGRGYGYTF.

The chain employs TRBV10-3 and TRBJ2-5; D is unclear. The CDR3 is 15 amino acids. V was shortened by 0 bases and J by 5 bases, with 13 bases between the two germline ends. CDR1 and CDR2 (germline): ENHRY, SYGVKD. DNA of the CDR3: TGTGCCATCAGTGAGTCGGCACAGCTAGGGGAGACCCAGTACTTC. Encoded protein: CAISESAQLGETQYF.

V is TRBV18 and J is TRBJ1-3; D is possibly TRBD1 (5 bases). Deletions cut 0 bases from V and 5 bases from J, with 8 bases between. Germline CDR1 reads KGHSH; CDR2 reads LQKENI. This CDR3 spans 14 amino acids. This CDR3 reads CASSPPSGRNTIYF. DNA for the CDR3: TGTGCCAGCTCACCACCGTCAGGGCGAAACACCATATATTTT.

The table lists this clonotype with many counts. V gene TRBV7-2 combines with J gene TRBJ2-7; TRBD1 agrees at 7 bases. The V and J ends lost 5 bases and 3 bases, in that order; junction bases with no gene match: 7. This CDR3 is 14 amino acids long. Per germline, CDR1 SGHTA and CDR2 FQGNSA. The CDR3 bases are TGTGCCAGCAGCCTTTGGACAGGCAACTACGAGCAGTACTTC. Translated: CASSLWTGNYEQYF.

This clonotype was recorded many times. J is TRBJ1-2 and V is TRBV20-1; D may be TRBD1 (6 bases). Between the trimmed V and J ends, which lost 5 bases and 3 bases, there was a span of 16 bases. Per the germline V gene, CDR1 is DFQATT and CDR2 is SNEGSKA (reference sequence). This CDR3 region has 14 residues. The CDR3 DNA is TGCAGTGCTGCCTATGGGGGCTTCGACTATGGCTACACCTTC. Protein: CSAAYGGFDYGYTF.

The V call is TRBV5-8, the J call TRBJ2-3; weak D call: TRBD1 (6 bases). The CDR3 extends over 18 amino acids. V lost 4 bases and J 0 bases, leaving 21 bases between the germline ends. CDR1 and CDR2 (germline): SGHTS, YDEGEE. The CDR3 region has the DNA TGTGCCAGCAGCCGAGGGGGACCCGCCCTTCTTAGCACAGATACGCAGTATTTT. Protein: CASSRGGPALLSTDTQYF.

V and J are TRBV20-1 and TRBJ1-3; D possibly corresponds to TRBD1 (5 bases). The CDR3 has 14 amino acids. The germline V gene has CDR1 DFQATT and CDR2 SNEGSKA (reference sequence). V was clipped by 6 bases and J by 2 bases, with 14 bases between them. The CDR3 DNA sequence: TGCAGTGCGGATATTGACAGCACTGGAAACACCATATATTTT. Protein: CSADIDSTGNTIYF.

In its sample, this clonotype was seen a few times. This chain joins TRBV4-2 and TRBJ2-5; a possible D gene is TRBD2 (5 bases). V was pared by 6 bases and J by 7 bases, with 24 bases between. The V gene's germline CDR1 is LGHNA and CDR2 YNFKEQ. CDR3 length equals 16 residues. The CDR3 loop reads CASSFNGPQNRGTQYF. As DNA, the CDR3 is TGTGCCAGCAGTTTTAATGGCCCGCAAAACCGGGGGACCCAGTACTTC.

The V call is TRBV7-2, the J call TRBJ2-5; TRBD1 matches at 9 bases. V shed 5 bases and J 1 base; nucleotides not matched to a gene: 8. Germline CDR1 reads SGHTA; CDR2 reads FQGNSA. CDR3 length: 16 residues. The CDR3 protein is CASSVTPGQGQETQYF. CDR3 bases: TGTGCCAGCAGCGTTACCCCGGGACAGGGCCAAGAGACCCAGTACTTC.

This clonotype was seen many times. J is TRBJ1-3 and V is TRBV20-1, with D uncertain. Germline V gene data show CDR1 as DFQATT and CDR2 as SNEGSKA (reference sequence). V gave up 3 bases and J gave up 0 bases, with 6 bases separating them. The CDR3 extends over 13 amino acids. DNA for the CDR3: TGCAGTGCTAGGTCCATCTCTGGAAACACCATATATTTT. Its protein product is CSARSISGNTIYF.

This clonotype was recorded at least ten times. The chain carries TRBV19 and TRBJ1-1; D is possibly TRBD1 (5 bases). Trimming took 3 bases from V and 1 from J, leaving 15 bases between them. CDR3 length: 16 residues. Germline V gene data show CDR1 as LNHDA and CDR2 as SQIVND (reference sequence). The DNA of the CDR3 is TGTGCCAGTAGTATTTCCAGGGTCTTCCAGAACACTGAAGCTTTCTTT. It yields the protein CASSISRVFQNTEAFF.

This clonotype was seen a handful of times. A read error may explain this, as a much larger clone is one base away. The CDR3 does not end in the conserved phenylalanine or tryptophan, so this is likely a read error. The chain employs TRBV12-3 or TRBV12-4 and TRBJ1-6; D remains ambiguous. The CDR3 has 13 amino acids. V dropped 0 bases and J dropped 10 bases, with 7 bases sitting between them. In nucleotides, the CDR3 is TGTGCCAGCAGTTTAGCGATTGGGTCACCCCTCCACTCT. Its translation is CASSLAIGSPLHS.

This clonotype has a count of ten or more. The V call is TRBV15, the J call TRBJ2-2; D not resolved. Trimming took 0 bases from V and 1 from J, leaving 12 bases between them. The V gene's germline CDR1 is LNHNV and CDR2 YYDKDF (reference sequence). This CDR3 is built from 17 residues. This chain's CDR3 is CATSRDHARLNTGELFF. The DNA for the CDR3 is TGTGCCACCAGCAGAGATCACGCCCGGCTGAACACCGGGGAGCTGTTTTTT.

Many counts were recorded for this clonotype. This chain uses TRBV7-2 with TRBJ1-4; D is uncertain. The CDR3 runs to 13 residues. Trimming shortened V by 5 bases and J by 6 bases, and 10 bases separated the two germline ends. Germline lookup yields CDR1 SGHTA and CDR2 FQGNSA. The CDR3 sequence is CASSPGGDEKLFF. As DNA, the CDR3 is TGTGCCAGCAGCCCAGGCGGGGATGAAAAACTGTTTTTT.